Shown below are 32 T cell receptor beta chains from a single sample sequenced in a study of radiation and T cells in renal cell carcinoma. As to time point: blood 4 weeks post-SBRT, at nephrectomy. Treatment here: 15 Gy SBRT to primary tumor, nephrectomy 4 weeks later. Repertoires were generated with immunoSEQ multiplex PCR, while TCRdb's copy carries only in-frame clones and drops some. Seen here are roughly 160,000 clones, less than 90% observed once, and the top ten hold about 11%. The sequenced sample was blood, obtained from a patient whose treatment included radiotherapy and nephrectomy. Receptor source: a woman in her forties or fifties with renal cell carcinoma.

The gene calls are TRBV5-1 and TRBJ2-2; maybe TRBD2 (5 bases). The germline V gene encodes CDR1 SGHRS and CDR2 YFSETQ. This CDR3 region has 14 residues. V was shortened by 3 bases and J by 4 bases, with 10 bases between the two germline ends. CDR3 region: CASSSGSATGELFF. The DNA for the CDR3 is TGCGCCAGCAGCTCGGGGTCCGCCACCGGGGAGCTGTTTTTT.

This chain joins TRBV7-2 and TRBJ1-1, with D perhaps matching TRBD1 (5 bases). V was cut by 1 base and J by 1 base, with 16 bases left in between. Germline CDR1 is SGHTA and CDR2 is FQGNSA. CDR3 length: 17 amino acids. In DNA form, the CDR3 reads TGTGCCAGCAGCTTAGTGTCTCGTGGCAGGGAGAACACTGAAGCTTTCTTT. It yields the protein CASSLVSRGRENTEAFF.

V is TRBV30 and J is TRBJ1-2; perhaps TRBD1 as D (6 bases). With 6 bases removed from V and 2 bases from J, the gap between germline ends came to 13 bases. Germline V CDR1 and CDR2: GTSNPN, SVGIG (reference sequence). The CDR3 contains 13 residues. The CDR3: CACVRGGNYGYTF. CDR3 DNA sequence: TGTGCCTGCGTGAGGGGGGGGAACTATGGCTACACCTTC.

CDR3 sequence (DNA): TGTGCCAGCAGCAAAATCCCCTGGCTAGTGGGTAAAGGCGAGCAGTACTTC. This gives the protein CASSKIPWLVGKGEQYF. J is TRBJ2-7 and V is TRBV21-1; the listed D gene, TRBD2, was not tested against the DNA. TRBV21-1 is a listed pseudogene. This CDR3 region has 17 residues.

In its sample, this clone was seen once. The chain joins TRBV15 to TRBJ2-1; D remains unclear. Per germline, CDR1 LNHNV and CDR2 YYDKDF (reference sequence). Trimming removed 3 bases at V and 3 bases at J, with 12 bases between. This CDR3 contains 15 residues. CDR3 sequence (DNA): TGTGCCACCAGCAGGTGGGGTCCCGACTACAATGAGCAGTTCTTC. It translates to CATSRWGPDYNEQFF.

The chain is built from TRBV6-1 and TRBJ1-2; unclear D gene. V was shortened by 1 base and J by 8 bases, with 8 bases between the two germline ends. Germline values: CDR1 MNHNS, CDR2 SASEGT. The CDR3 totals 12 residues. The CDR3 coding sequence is TGTGCCAGCAGTGAAGTTTTGAAGGGCTACACCTTC. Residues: CASSEVLKGYTF.

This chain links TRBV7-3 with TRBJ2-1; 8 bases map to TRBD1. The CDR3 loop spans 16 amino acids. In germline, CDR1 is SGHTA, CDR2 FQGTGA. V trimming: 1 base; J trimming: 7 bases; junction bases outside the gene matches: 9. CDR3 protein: CASSLMGGQGENEQFF. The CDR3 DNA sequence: TGTGCCAGCAGCTTAATGGGAGGACAGGGTGAGAATGAGCAGTTCTTC. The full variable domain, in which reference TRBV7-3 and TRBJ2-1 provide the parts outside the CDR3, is GAGVSQTPSNKVTEKGKYVELRCDPISGHTALYWYRQSLGQGPEFLIYFQGTGAADDSGLPNDRFFAVRPEGSVSTLKIQRTERGDSAVYLCASSLMGGQGENEQFFGPGTRLTVL.

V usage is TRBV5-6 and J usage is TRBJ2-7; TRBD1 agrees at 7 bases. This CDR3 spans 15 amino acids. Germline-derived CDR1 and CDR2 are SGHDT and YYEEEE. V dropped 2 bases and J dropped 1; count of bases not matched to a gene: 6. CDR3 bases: TGTGCCAGCAGCTTCGTAGGGACAGTATCCTACGAGCAGTACTTC. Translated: CASSFVGTVSYEQYF. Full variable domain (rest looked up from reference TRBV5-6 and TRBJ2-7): DAGVTQSPTHLIKTRGQQVTLRCSPKSGHDTVSWYQQALGQGPQFIFQYYEEEERQRGNFPDRFSGHQFPNYSSELNVNALLLGDSALYLCASSFVGTVSYEQYFGPGTRLTVT.

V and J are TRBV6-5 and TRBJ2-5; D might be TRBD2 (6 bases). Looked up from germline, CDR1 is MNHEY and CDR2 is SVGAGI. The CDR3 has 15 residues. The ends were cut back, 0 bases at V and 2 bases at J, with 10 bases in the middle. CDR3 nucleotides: TGTGCCAGCAGTTACTCTTGGGGGGTACAAGAGACCCAGTACTTC. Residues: CASSYSWGVQETQYF.

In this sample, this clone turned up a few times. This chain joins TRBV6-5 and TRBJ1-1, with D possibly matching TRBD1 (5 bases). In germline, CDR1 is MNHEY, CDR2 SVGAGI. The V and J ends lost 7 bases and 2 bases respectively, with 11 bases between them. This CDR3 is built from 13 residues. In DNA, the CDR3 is TGTGCCAGCACCTCGGGGCTTAACACTGAAGCTTTCTTT. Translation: CASTSGLNTEAFF.

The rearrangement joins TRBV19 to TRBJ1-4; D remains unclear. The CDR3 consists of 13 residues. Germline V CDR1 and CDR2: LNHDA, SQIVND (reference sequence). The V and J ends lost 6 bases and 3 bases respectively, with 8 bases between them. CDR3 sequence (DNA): TGTGCCAGTAGGGACGGGGCTAATGAAAAACTGTTTTTT. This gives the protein CASRDGANEKLFF.

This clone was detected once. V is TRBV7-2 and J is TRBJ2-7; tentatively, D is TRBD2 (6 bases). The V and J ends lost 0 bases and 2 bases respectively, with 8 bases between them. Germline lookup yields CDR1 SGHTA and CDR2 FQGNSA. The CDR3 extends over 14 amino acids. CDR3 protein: CASSLAGGPYEQYF. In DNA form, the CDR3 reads TGTGCCAGCAGCTTAGCGGGGGGACCCTACGAGCAGTACTTC. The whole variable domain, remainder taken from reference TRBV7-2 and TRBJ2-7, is GAGVSQSPSNKVTEKGKDVELRCDPISGHTALYWYRQSLGQGLEFLIYFQGNSAPDKSGLPSDRFSAERTGGSVSTLTIQRTQQEDSAVYLCASSLAGGPYEQYFGPGTRLTVT.

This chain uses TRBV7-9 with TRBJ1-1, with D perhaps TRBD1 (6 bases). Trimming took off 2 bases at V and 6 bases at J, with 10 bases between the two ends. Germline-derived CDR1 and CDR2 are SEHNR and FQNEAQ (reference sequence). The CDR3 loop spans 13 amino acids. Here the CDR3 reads CASSLSRGAEAFF. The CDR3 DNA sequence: TGTGCCAGCAGCTTAAGCAGGGGCGCTGAAGCTTTCTTT.

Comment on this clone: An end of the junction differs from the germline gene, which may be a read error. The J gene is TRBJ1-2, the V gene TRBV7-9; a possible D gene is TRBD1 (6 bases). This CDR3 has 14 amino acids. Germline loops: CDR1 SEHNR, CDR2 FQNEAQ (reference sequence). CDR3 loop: CASSLAGESRGYTF. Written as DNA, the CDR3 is TGTGCCAGCAGTTTAGCAGGGGAATCGCGGGGCTACACCTTC.

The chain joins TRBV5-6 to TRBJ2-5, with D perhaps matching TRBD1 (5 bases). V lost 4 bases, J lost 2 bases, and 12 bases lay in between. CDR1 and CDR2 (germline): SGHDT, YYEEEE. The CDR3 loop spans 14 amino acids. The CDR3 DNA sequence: TGTGCCAGCAGCCCCATCGACAGTCAAGAGACCCAGTACTTC. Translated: CASSPIDSQETQYF.

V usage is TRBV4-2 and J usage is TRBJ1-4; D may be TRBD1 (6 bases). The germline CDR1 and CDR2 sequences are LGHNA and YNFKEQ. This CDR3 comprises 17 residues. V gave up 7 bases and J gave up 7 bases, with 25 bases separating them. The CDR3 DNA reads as TGTGCCAGCATCCCTGGGGCGGGGGCTCGGGTAGCTGAAAAACTGTTTTTT. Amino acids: CASIPGAGARVAEKLFF.

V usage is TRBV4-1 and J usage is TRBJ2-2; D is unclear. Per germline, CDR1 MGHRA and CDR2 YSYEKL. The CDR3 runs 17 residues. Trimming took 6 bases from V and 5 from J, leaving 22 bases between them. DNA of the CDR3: TGCGCCAGCAGACGAAACACAGCCCCTCAATGGACCGGGGAGCTGTTTTTT. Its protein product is CASRRNTAPQWTGELFF.

The CDR3 is CASRDRGIDTQYF. CDR3 DNA: TGTGCCAGCCGGGACAGGGGGATAGATACGCAGTATTTT. The gene calls are TRBV6-5 and TRBJ2-3; 11 bases agree with TRBD1. The germline V gene has CDR1 MNHEY and CDR2 SVGAGI. V shed 8 bases, J shed 5 bases, and the junction held 3 bases outside the gene matches. The CDR3 spans 13 residues.

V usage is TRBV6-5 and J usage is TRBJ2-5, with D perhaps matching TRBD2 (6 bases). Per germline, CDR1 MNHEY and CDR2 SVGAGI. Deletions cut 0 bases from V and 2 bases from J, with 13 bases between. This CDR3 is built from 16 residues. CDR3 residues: CASSYSLGGSQETQYF. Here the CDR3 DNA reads TGTGCCAGCAGTTACTCTCTCGGGGGTTCACAAGAGACCCAGTACTTC.

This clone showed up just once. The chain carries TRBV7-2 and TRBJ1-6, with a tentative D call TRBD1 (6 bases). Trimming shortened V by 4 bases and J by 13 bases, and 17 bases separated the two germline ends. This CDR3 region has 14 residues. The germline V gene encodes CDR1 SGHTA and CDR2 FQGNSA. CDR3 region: CASSSRQEPGPLHF. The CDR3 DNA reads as TGTGCCAGCAGCTCCCGACAGGAGCCCGGGCCCCTCCACTTT.

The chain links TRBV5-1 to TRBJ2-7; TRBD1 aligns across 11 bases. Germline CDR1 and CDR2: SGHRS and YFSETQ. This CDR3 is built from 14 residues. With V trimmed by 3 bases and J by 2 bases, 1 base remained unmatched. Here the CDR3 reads CASSSGQGAYEQYF. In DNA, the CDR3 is TGCGCCAGCAGCTCGGGACAGGGGGCCTACGAGCAGTACTTC.

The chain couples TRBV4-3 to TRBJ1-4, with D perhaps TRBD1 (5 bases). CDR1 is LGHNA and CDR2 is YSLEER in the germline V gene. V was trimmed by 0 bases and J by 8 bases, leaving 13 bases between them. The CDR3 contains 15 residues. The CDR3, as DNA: TGCGCCAGCAGCCAAGATGGCAGGGAGGGGGAAAAACTGTTTTTT. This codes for CASSQDGREGEKLFF.

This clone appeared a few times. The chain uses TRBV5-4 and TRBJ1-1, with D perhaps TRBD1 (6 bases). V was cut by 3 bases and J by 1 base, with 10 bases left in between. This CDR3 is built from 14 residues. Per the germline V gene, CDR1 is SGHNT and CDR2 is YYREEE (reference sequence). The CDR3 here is CASSSGGQNTEAFF. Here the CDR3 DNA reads TGTGCCAGCAGCTCCGGGGGACAGAACACTGAAGCTTTCTTT. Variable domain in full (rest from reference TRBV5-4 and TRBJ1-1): ETGVTQSPTHLIKTRGQQVTLRCSSQSGHNTVSWYQQALGQGPQFIFQYYREEENGRGNFPPRFSGLQFPNYSSELNVNALELDDSALYLCASSSGGQNTEAFFGQGTRLTVV.

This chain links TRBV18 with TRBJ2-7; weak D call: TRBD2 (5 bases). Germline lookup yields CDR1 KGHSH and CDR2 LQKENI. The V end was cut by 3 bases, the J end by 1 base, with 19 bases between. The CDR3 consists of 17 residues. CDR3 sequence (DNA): TGTGCCAGCTCACCCCGTTTAAACGACCGAGGGTCCTACGAGCAGTACTTC. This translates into CASSPRLNDRGSYEQYF.

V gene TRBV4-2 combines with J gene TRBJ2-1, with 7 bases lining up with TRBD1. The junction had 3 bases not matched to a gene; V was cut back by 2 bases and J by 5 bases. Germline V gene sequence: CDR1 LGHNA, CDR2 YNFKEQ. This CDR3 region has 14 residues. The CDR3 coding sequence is TGTGCCAGCAGCCAACGACAGGGAAACAATGAGCAGTTCTTC. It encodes CASSQRQGNNEQFF.

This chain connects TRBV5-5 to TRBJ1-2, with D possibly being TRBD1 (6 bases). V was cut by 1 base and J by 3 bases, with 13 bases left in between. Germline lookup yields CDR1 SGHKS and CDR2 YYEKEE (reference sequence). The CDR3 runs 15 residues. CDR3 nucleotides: TGTGCCAGCAGCTTGCTGGGGGCAGCGGACTATGGCTACACCTTC. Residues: CASSLLGAADYGYTF.

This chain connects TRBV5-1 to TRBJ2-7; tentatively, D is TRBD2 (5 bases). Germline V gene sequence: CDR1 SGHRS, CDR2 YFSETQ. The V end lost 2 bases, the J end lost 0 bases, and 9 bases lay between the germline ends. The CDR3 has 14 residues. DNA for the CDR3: TGCGCCAGCAGCTTAGAACTAGGCTCCTACGAGCAGTACTTC. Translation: CASSLELGSYEQYF.

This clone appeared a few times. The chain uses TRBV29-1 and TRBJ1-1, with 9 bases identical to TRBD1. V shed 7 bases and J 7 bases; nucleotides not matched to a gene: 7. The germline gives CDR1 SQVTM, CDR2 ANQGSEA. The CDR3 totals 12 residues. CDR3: CSGGQGTSEAFF. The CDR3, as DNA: TGCAGCGGTGGACAGGGGACTAGTGAAGCTTTCTTT.

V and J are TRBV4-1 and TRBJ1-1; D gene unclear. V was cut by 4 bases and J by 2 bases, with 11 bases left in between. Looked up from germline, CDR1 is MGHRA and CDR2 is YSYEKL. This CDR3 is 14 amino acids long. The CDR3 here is CASSRTNLNTEAFF. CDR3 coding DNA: TGCGCCAGCAGCCGCACTAACCTAAACACTGAAGCTTTCTTT.

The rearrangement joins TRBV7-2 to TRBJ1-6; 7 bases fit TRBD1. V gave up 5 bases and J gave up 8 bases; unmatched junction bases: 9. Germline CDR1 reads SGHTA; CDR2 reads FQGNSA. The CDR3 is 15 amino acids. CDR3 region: CASSTRQGWDSPLHF. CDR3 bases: TGTGCCAGCAGCACCCGACAGGGCTGGGATTCACCCCTCCACTTT. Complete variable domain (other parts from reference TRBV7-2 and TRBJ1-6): GAGVSQSPSNKVTEKGKDVELRCDPISGHTALYWYRQSLGQGLEFLIYFQGNSAPDKSGLPSDRFSAERTGGSVSTLTIQRTQQEDSAVYLCASSTRQGWDSPLHFGNGTRLTVT.

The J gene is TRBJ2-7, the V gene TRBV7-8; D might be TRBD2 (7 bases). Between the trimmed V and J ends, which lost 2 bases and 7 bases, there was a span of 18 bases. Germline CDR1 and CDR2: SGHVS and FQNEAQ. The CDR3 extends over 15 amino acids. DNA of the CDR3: TGTGCCAGCAGCTTAATCGGGGGGCAACGAGGAGAGCAGTACTTC. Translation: CASSLIGGQRGEQYF.

CDR3 nucleotides: TGCGCCAGCAGCTTGGATTCACACCCTAATGAAAAACTGTTTTTT. As protein: CASSLDSHPNEKLFF. The chain couples TRBV5-1 to TRBJ1-4; D uncertain. Per germline, CDR1 SGHRS and CDR2 YFSETQ. The CDR3 extends over 15 amino acids. The V and J ends lost 0 bases and 3 bases respectively, with 9 bases between them.